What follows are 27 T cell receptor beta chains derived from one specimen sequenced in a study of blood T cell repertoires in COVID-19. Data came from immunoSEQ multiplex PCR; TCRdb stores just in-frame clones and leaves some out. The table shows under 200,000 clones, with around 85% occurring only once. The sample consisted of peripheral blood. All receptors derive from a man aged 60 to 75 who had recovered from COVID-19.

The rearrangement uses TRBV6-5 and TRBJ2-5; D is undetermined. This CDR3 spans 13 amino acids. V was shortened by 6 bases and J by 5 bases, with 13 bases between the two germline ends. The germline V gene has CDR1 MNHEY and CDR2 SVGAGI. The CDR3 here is CASSPRSRETQYF. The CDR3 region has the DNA TGTGCCAGCAGCCCCCGAAGCAGGGAGACCCAGTACTTC.

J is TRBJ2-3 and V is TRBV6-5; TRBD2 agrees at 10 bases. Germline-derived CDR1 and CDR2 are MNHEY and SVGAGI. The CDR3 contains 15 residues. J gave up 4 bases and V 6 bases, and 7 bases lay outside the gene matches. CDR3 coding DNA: TGTGCCAGCAGGGCGGGACTAGCGAGTTCAGATACGCAGTATTTT. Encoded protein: CASRAGLASSDTQYF.

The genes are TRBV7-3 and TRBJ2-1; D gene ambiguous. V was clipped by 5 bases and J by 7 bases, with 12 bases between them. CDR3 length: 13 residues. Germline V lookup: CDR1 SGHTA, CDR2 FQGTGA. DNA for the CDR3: TGTGCCAGCAGCCTATACCTTTCTAATGAGCAGTTCTTC. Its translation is CASSLYLSNEQFF.

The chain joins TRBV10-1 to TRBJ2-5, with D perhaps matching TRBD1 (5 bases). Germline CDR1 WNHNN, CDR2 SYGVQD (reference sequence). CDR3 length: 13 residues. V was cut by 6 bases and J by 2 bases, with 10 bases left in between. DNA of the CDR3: TGCGCCAGCAGCCCGGACAAGCAAGAGACCCAGTACTTC. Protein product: CASSPDKQETQYF.

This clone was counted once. CDR3 in DNA: TGCGCCAGCAGCCAAGATGAGCGAACAGATACGCAGTATTTT. Protein: CASSQDERTDTQYF. This chain links TRBV4-1 with TRBJ2-3; D unclear. The CDR3 runs to 14 residues. CDR1 and CDR2 from the germline V gene are MGHRA and YSYEKL. Trimming left V 0 bases short and J 3 bases short, with 7 bases between.

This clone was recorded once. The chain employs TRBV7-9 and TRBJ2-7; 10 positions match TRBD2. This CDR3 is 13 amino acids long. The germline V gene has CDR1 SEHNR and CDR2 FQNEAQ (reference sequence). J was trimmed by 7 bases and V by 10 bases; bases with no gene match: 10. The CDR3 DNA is TGTGCCACTACCGGGACTAGCGCGGGAGAGCAGTACTTC. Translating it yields CATTGTSAGEQYF. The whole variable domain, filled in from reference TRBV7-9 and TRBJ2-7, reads DTGVSQNPRHKITKRGQNVTFRCDPISEHNRLYWYRQTLGQGPEFLTYFQNEAQLEKSRLLSDRFSAERPKGSFSTLEIQRTEQGDSAMYLCATTGTSAGEQYFGPGTRLTVT.

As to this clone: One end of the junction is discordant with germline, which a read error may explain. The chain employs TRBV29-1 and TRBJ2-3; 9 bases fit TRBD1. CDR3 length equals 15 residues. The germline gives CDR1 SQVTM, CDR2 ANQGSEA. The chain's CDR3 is CSVERQGVSTDTQYF. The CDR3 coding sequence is TGCAGCGTTGAACGACAGGGGGTTAGCACAGATACGCAATATTTT.

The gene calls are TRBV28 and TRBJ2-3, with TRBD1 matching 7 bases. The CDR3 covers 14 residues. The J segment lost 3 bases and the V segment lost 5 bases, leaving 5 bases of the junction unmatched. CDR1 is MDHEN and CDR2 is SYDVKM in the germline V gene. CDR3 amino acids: CASSRQGVTDTQYF. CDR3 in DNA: TGTGCCAGCAGTAGACAGGGTGTTACAGATACGCAGTATTTT.

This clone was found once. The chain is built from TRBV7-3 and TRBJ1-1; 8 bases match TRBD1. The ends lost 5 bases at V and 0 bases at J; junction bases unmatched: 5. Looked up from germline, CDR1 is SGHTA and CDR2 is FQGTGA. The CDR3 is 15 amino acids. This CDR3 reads CASSPRTGMNTEAFF. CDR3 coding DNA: TGTGCCAGCAGCCCCCGGACAGGGATGAACACTGAAGCTTTCTTT.

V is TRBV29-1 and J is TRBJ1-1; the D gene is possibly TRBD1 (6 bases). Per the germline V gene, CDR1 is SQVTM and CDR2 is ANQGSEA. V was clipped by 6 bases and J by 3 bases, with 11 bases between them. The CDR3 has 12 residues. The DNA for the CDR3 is TGCAGCGTGAACAGGGCACACACTGAAGCTTTCTTT. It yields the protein CSVNRAHTEAFF.

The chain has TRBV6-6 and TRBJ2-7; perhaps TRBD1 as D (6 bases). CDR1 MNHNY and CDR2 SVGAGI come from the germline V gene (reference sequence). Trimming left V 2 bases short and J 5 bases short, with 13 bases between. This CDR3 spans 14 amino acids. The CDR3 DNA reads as TGTGCCAGCAGTTACCTCGACAGGAATCACGAGCAGTACTTC. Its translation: CASSYLDRNHEQYF.

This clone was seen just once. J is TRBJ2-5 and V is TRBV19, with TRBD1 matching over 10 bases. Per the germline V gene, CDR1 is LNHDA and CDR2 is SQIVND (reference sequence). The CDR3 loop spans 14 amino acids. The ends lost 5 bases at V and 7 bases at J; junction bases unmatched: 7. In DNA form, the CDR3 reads TGTGCCAGTAGTTCCGGGACAGGGGTAACGACCCAGTACTTC. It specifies CASSSGTGVTTQYF.

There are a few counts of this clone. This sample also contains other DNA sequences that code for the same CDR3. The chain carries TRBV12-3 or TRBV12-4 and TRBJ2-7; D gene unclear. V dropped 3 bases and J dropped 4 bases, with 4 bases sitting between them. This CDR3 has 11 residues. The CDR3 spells CASSFQYEQYF. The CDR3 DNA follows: TGTGCCAGCAGTTTCCAATACGAGCAGTACTTC.

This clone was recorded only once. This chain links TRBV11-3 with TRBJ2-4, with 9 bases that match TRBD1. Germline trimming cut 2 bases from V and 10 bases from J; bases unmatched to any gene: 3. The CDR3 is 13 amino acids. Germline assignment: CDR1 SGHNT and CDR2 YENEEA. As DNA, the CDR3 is TGTGCCAGCAGCTTACCCGGGACAGGGATTCAGTACTTC. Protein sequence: CASSLPGTGIQYF.

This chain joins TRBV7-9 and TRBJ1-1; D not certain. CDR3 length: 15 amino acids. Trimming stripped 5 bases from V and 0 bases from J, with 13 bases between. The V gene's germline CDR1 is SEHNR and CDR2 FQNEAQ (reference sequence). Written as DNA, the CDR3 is TGTGCCAGCAGCGTGAAGCTACGAATGAACACTGAAGCTTTCTTT. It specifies CASSVKLRMNTEAFF.

As DNA, the CDR3 is TGTGCCAATGGGCGAGTTTTGAACACCGGGGAGCTGTTTTTT. Translated, it gives CANGRVLNTGELFF. This chain links TRBV7-9 with TRBJ2-2, with unresolved D. Per germline, CDR1 SEHNR and CDR2 FQNEAQ (reference sequence). The CDR3 loop spans 14 amino acids. With 10 bases removed from V and 1 base from J, the gap between germline ends came to 13 bases.

The DNA for the CDR3 is TGTGCCAGCAGTTACTCGATGCGCTACGAGCAGTACTTC. Protein: CASSYSMRYEQYF. The chain uses TRBV6-2 or TRBV6-3 and TRBJ2-7; D unresolved. The V end was cut by 0 bases, the J end by 3 bases, with 6 bases between. The CDR3 runs 13 residues. Germline V gives CDR1 MNHEY, CDR2 SVGEGT.

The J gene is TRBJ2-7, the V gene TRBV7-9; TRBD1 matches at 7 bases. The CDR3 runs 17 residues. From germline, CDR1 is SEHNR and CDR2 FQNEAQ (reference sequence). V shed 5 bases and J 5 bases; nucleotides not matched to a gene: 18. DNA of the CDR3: TGTGCCAGCAGCCCGGGGCCCGGCACAGGGGTTTTGAACGAGCAGTACTTC. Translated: CASSPGPGTGVLNEQYF.

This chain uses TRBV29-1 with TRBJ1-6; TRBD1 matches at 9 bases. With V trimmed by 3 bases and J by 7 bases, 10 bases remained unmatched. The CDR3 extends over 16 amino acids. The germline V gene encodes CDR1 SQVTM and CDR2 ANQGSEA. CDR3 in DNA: TGCAGCGTTGAGGGACAGGGCAGGAGCGGAAATTCACCCCTCCACTTT. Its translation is CSVEGQGRSGNSPLHF. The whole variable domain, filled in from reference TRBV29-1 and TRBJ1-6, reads SAVISQKPSRDICQRGTSLTIQCQVDSQVTMMFWYRQQPGQSLTLIATANQGSEATYESGFVIDKFPISRPNLTFSTLTVSNMSPEDSSIYLCSVEGQGRSGNSPLHFGNGTRLTVT.

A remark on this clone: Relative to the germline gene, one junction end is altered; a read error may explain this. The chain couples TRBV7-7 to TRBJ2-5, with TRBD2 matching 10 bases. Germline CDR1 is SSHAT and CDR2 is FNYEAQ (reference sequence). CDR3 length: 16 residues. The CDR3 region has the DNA TGTGCTAGCAGCCGTGGGGTAGCGGGGGGCGGAGAGACCCAGTACTTC. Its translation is CASSRGVAGGGETQYF.

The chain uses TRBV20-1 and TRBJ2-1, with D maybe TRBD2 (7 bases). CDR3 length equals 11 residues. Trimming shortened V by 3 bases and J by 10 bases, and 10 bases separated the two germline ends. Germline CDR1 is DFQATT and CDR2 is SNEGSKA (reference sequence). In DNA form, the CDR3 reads TGCAGTGCTAGCCGGGGGGCGGAGCAGTTCTTC. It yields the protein CSASRGAEQFF.

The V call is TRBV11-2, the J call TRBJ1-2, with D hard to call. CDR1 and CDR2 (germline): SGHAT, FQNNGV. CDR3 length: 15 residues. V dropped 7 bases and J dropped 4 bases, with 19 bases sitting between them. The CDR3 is CASTKNQDVGYGYTF. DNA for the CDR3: TGTGCCAGCACCAAAAACCAGGATGTGGGCTATGGCTACACCTTC.

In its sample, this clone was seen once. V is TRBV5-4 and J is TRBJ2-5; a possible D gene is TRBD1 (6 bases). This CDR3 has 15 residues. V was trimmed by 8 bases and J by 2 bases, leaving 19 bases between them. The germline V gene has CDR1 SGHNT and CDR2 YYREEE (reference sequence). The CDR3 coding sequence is TGTGCCAGTCGCCCTGATGGGGGCAGTCAAGAGACCCAGTACTTC. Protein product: CASRPDGGSQETQYF.

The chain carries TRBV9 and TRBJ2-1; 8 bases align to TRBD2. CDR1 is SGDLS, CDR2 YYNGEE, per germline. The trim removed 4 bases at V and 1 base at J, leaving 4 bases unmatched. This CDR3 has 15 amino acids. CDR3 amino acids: CASSPSGGSYNEQFF. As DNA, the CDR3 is TGTGCCAGCAGCCCTTCGGGGGGGTCCTACAATGAGCAGTTCTTC.

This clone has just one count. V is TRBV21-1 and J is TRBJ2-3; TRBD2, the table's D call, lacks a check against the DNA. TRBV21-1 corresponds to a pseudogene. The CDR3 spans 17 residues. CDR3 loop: CASSARAARESTDTQYF. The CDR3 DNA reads TGTGCCAGCAGCGCAAGGGCGGCGCGGGAGTCCACAGATACGCAGTATTTT.

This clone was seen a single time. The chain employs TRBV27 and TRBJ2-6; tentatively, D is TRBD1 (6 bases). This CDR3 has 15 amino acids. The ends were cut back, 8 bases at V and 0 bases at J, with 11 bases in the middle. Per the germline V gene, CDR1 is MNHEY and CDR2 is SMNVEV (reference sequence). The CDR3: CASGTRHSGANVLTF. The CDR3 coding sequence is TGTGCCAGCGGGACACGACACTCTGGGGCCAACGTCCTGACTTTC. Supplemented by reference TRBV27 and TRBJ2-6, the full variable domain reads EAQVTQNPRYLITVTGKKLTVTCSQNMNHEYMSWYRQDPGLGLRQIYYSMNVEVTDKGDVPEGYKVSRKEKRNFPLILESPSPNQTSLYFCASGTRHSGANVLTFGAGSRLTVL.

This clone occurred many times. The CDR3 DNA sequence: TGTGCCAGCAGCCTTGGGTTAGCGGGATACAATGAGCAGTTCTTC. This gives the protein CASSLGLAGYNEQFF. This chain uses TRBV6-5 with TRBJ2-1; 8 nucleotides agree with TRBD2. The germline V gene has CDR1 MNHEY and CDR2 SVGAGI. Trimming cost V 6 bases and J 4 bases; bases outside gene matches: 8. This CDR3 has 15 amino acids.